These T cell receptor beta chains were read from a single sample in a study of response to subunit inactivated influenza vaccine. One entry per CDR3 protein, called by TCRdb with MiXCR from the RT-PCR reads. The table shows about 540,000 distinct CDR3 sequences, with under 30% occurring only once. This same sample was also taken into another study, of T cells expressing NK-cell markers.

This specimen consisted of CD4+ T cells sorted from PBMCs, obtained 11 to 12 days after vaccination. All receptors derive from a man aged 45-60 years who received an inactivated influenza vaccine. Both conserved end residues are part of each CDR3. The D gene is left open where the match is weak. Not every row has a clone size; where given, it reads once, few, many or a size class.

abundance	v_gene	j_gene	d_gene	CDR3aa	CDR3nt
few	TRBV7-9	TRBJ2-7	.	CASSLAVWQEFTYEQYF	TGTGCCAGCAGCTTAGCGGTTTGGCAGGAGTTTACCTACGAGCAGTACTTC
few	TRBV29-1	TRBJ2-1	TRBD2	CSVPPSGGVSSYNEQFF	TGCAGCGTGCCGCCTAGCGGGGGCGTTAGCTCCTACAATGAGCAGTTCTTC
.	TRBV4-2	TRBJ1-1	.	CASSPGPGNTEAFF	TGTGCCAGCAGCCCAGGGCCAGGGAACACTGAAGCTTTCTTT
.	TRBV5-1	TRBJ2-7	.	CASSPGISDNEQYF	TGCGCCAGCAGCCCGGGAATTAGCGATAACGAGCAGTACTTC
few	TRBV20-1	TRBJ1-6	.	CSARIDSNSPLHF	TGCAGTGCTAGAATAGACAGTAATTCACCCCTCCACTTT
few	TRBV25-1	TRBJ1-2	.	CASSEYRATGYTF	TGTGCCAGCAGTGAATACCGCGCAACTGGCTACACCTTC
.	TRBV9	TRBJ2-1	TRBD2	CARSCGGNEQFF	TGTGCCAGATCGTGCGGGGGCAATGAGCAGTTCTTC
.	TRBV15	TRBJ1-2	TRBD1	CATSPIVDRANYGYTF	TGTGCCACCAGCCCAATCGTAGACAGGGCTAACTATGGCTACACCTTC
.	TRBV4-2	TRBJ2-5	TRBD2	CASSQDWAGGSSLETQYF	TGTGCCAGCAGCCAAGATTGGGCCGGGGGGTCCTCATTAGAGACCCAGTACTTC
.	TRBV20-1	TRBJ2-2	TRBD1	CSARDRTGGATGELFF	TGCAGTGCTAGAGATCGGACAGGGGGCGCAACCGGGGAGCTGTTTTTT
.	TRBV4-3	TRBJ2-5	.	CASSQDLGGRVKTQYF	TGCGCCAGCAGCCAAGATCTCGGGGGCAGGGTGAAGACCCAGTACTTC
once	TRBV9	TRBJ2-4	.	CASSVGEGTGTLKNIQYF	TGTGCCAGCAGCGTAGGAGAGGGAACAGGGACCCTAAAAAACATTCAGTACTTC
.	TRBV6-1	TRBJ1-2	.	CASSPTPKGGGYTF	TGTGCCAGCAGCCCAACCCCGAAGGGCGGGGGCTACACCTTC
.	TRBV4-2	TRBJ2-6	.	CASSQEVISGANVLTF	TGTGCCAGCAGCCAAGAGGTTATCTCTGGGGCCAACGTCCTGACTTTC
.	TRBV6-2/TRBV6-3	TRBJ1-1	TRBD1	CASKEDRDATEAFF	TGTGCCAGCAAAGAGGACAGGGATGCCACTGAAGCTTTCTTT
few	TRBV7-6	TRBJ1-3	.	CASSLGRPESSGNTIYF	TGTGCCAGCAGCTTAGGGCGCCCAGAGAGCTCTGGAAACACCATATATTTT
.	TRBV20-1	TRBJ2-1	TRBD2	CSARATSGKVVYEQFF	TGCAGTGCTAGAGCGACTAGCGGGAAGGTGGTGTATGAGCAGTTCTTC
.	TRBV12-3/TRBV12-4	TRBJ1-5	.	CASSLGVLGQPQHF	TGTGCCAGCAGTTTAGGGGTCCTCGGGCAGCCCCAGCATTTT
.	TRBV5-5	TRBJ2-7	.	CASSLTGIESAYEQYF	TGTGCCAGCAGCTTGACAGGTATAGAATCGGCCTACGAGCAGTACTTC
.	TRBV5-1	TRBJ2-5	TRBD1	CASSTGQGASETQYF	TGCGCCAGCAGCACGGGACAGGGGGCATCAGAGACCCAGTACTTC
.	TRBV10-3	TRBJ2-2	TRBD1	CAISESVQGPTGELFF	TGTGCCATCAGTGAGTCAGTACAGGGGCCCACCGGGGAGCTGTTTTTT
.	TRBV11-2	TRBJ1-4	.	CASSTTGFVEKLFF	TGTGCCAGCAGCACCACAGGGTTCGTAGAAAAACTGTTTTTT
few	TRBV20-1	TRBJ2-1	TRBD1	CSTIRTGVYNEQFF	TGCAGTACGATTAGGACAGGAGTGTACAATGAGCAGTTCTTC
.	TRBV24-1	TRBJ2-2	.	CATRRERGGELFF	TGTGCCACCCGTAGGGAGCGAGGCGGGGAGCTGTTTTTT
.	TRBV5-5	TRBJ2-5	.	CASSRTNSHETQYF	TGTGCCAGCAGCCGGACAAATTCCCACGAGACCCAGTACTTC
few	TRBV7-2	TRBJ2-3	TRBD2	CASSSPGLVLNTQYF	TGTGCCAGCAGCTCTCCGGGACTAGTTTTGAATACGCAGTATTTT
.	TRBV6-1	TRBJ2-5	.	CASSRTVIQETQYF	TGTGCCAGCAGCAGGACAGTGATACAAGAGACCCAGTACTTC
.	TRBV6-2/TRBV6-3	TRBJ2-7	TRBD1	CAIRAGGFYEQYF	TGTGCCATCCGGGCAGGGGGCTTTTACGAGCAGTACTTC
.	TRBV9	TRBJ2-1	TRBD2	CASSVAIAGGRNEQFF	TGTGCCAGCAGCGTGGCAATAGCGGGAGGGAGGAATGAGCAGTTCTTC
.	TRBV27	TRBJ1-6	.	CASRPVEPNSPLHF	TGTGCCAGCAGGCCGGTAGAGCCTAATTCACCCCTCCACTTT
many	TRBV5-5	TRBJ2-2	.	CASTTEGHGTYTGELFF	TGTGCCAGCACCACCGAAGGACACGGGACCTACACCGGGGAGCTGTTTTTT